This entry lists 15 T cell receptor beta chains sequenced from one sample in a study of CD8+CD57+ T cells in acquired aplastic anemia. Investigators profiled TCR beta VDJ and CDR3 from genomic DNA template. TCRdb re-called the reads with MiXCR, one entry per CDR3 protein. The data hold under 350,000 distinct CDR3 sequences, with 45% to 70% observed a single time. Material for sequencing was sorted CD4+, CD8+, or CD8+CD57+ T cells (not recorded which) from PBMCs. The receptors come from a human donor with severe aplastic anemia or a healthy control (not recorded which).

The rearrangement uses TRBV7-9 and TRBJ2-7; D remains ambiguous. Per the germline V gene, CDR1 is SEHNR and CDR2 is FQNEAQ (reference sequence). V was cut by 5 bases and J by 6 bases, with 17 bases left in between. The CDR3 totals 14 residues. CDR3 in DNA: TGTGCCAGCAGCCAGACTCCCCGAGACGGCGAGCAGTACTTC. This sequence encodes CASSQTPRDGEQYF.

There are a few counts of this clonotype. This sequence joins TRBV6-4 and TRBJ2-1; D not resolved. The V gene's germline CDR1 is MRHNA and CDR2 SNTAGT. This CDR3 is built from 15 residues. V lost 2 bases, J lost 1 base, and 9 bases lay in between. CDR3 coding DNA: TGTGCCAGCAGTGACGGCACACAATCCTACAATGAGCAGTTCTTC. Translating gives CASSDGTQSYNEQFF.

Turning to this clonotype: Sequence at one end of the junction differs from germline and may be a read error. The CDR3 here is CASIRAVTGNTICF. In DNA, the CDR3 is TGTGCCAGCATTCGGGCAGTCACTGGGAACACCATATGTTTT. The chain recombines TRBV6-1 with TRBJ1-3; no definite D call. Germline CDR1 and CDR2: MNHNS and SASEGT. The CDR3 is made up of 14 amino acids.

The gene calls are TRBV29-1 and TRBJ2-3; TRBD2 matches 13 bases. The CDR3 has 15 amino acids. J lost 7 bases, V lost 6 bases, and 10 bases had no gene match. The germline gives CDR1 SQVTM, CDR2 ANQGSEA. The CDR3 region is CSVNTLAGGPNTQYF. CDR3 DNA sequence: TGCAGCGTCAATACACTAGCGGGAGGGCCAAATACGCAGTATTTT.

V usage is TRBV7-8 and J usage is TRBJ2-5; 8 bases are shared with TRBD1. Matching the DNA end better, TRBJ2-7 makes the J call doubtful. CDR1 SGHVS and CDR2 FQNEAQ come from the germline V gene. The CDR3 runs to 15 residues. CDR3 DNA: TGTGCCAGCAGTGAAGCGACAGGGGTGATTTACGAGCAGTACTTC. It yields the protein CASSEATGVIYEQYF.

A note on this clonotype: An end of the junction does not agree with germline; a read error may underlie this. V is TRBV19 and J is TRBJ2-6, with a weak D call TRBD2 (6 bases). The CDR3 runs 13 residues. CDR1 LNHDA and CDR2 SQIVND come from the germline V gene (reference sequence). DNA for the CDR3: TGTGCCAGTAGTATGATGGGGGGCAACGTCCTGACTTTC. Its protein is CASSMMGGNVLTF.

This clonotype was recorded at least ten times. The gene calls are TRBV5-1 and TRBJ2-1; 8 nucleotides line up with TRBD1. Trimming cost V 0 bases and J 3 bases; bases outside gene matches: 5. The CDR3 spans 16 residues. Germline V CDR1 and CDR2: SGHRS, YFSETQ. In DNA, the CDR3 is TGCGCCAGCAGCTTGGCCTCCGGGACAGGCTACAATGAGCAGTTCTTC. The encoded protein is CASSLASGTGYNEQFF.

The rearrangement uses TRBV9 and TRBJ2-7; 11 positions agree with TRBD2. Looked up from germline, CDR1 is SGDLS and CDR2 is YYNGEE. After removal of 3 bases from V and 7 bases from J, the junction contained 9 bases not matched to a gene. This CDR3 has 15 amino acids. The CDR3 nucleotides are TGTGCCAGCAGCGATAGCGGGAGGGCCTCCAATGAGCAGTACTTC. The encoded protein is CASSDSGRASNEQYF.

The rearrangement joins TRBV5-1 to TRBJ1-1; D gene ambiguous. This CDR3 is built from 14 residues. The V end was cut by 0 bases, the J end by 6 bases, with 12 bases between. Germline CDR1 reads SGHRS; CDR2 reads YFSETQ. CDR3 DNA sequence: TGCGCCAGCAGCTTGGCCCCCCCCGGGCCTGAAGCTTTCTTT. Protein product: CASSLAPPGPEAFF.

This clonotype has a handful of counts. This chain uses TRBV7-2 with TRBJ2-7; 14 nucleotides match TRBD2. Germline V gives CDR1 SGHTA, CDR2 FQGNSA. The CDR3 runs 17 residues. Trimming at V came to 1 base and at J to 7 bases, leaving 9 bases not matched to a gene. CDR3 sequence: CASSLGRRLAGGVEQYF. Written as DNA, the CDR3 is TGTGCCAGCAGCTTAGGTCGTCGACTAGCGGGGGGGGTTGAGCAGTACTTC.

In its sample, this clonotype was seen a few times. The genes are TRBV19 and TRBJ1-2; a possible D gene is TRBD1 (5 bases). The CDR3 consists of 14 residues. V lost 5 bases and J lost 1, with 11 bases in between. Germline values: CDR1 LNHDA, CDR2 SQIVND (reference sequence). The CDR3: CASSERGLNYGYTF. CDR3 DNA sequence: TGTGCCAGTAGTGAGCGGGGACTTAACTATGGCTACACCTTC.

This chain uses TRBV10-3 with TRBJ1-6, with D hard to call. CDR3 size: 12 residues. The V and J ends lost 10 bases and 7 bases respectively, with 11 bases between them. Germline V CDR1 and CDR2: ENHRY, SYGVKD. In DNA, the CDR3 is TGTGCCACCCCGGTTTACAATTCACCCCTCCACTTT. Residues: CATPVYNSPLHF.

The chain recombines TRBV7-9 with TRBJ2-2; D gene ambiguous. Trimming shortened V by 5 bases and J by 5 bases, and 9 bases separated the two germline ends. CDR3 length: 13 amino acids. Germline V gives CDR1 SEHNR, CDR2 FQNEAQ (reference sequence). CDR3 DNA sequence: TGTGCCAGCAGCCTCCTTGCTACCGGGGAGCTGTTTTTT. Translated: CASSLLATGELFF.

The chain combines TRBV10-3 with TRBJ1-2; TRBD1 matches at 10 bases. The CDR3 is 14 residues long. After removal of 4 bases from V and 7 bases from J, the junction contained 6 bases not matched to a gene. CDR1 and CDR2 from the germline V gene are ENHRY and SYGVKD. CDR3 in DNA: TGTGCCATCAGTGCGAGGGACAGGGGAGCTGGCTACACCTTC. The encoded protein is CAISARDRGAGYTF.

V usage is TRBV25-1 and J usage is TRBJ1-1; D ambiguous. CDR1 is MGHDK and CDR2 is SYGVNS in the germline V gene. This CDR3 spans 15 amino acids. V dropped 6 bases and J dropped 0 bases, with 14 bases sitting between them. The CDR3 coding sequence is TGTGCCAGCAGACAAATAGGGCGGATGAACACTGAAGCTTTCTTT. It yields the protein CASRQIGRMNTEAFF.